The clone carrying this T cell receptor beta chain was observed a few times. Its antigen is undetermined. The germline V gene has CDR1 SEHNR and CDR2 FQNEAQ (reference sequence). Trimming removed 10 bases from V and 4 bases from J, with 13 bases in between. CDR3 length: 12 residues. The repertoire was sequenced with immunoSEQ multiplex PCR; TCRdb's copy has only in-frame clones and lacks some. The table records 65,000 to 90,000 clones, about nine tenths of them present only once. These data originate in a study of T cell responses to AZD1222 COVID-19 vaccine. The study, taken as a whole, reports: Only after the peak T cell response were repertoires sampled. Spike-specific TCR breadth and depth both grew after two AZD1222 doses.

This TCR was recovered from an adult in good health. Sequenced here: peripheral blood, sampled on day 0 of AZD1222 vaccination. The J gene is TRBJ2-5, the V gene TRBV7-9; TRBD1 might be the D (6 bases). The CDR3 loop reads CATRGLSETQYF. The DNA for the CDR3 is TGTGCCACCAGGGGTCTGTCAGAGACCCAGTACTTC.